Listed here are 9 T cell receptor beta chains from one sample, sequenced in a study of T-cell reconstitution after alpha-beta-depleted transplantation in children. It was with unique molecular identifiers that the TCRbeta library was prepared. TCRdb fed the PCR reads into MiXCR, producing one record per CDR3 protein. The table shows around 440,000 distinct CDR3 sequences, with over 9.5% occurring only once. Sequenced material: PBMCs, taken before TCRalphabeta/CD19-depleted stem cell transplant. The receptors derive from a child aged 2 to 10 with inherited bone marrow failure, due to receive a stem cell transplant.

This clonotype has just a few counts. The chain recombines TRBV27 with TRBJ2-7; D possibly matches TRBD1 or TRBD2 (8 bases each). This CDR3 region has 17 residues. Per germline, CDR1 MNHEY and CDR2 SMNVEV (reference sequence). Between the trimmed V and J ends, which lost 6 bases and 6 bases, there was a span of 27 bases. The CDR3 sequence is CASSPGGGTGLLGEQYF. CDR3 bases: TGTGCCAGCAGCCCGGGCGGGGGGACAGGCCTCCTTGGCGAGCAGTACTTC.

V and J are TRBV10-3 and TRBJ2-2; D is perhaps TRBD2 (6 bases). V was shortened by 4 bases and J by 1 base, with 10 bases between the two germline ends. The CDR3 has 15 residues. The germline V gene has CDR1 ENHRY and CDR2 SYGVKD. The CDR3 DNA follows: TGTGCCATCAGTGGCGGGGACCAGAACACCGGGGAGCTGTTTTTT. The encoded protein is CAISGGDQNTGELFF.

The chain employs TRBV7-2 and TRBJ2-7, with D unclear. The germline V gene encodes CDR1 SGHTA and CDR2 FQGNSA. Trimming pared 2 bases from V and 3 bases from J, leaving 11 bases between. This CDR3 is 14 amino acids long. The CDR3 protein is CASSLTFPRYEQYF. The CDR3 DNA sequence: TGTGCCAGCAGCTTAACATTCCCCCGCTACGAGCAGTACTTC.

There are a few counts of this clonotype. V and J are TRBV18 and TRBJ2-3; maybe TRBD1 (5 bases). This CDR3 comprises 14 residues. Germline loops: CDR1 KGHSH, CDR2 LQKENI. Trimming shortened V by 6 bases and J by 3 bases, and 13 bases separated the two germline ends. The CDR3 sequence is CASSTGAGTDTQYF. CDR3 DNA sequence: TGTGCCAGCTCCACCGGCGCAGGGACAGATACGCAGTATTTT. Looking up the rest from reference TRBV18 and TRBJ2-3 gives the full variable domain: NAGVMQNPRHLVRRRGQEARLRCSPMKGHSHVYWYRQLPEEGLKFMVYLQKENIIDESGMPKERFSAEFPKEGPSILRIQQVVRGDSAAYFCASSTGAGTDTQYFGPGTRLTVL.

About this clonotype: This may arise from a read error, as a much more abundant clone is one base away. The chain uses TRBV5-1 and TRBJ2-2; D unclear. The CDR3 is made up of 15 amino acids. Germline CDR1 and CDR2: SGHRS and YFSETQ. V was shortened by 0 bases and J by 4 bases, with 10 bases between the two germline ends. The CDR3 sequence is CASSLVASSTGELFF. In DNA, the CDR3 is TGCGCCAGCAGCTTGGTTGCCAGCAGCACCGGGGAGCTGTTTTTT.

Only a few counts were recorded for this clonotype. The chain employs TRBV15 and TRBJ2-5; the match to TRBD1 covers 8 bases. This CDR3 region has 15 residues. The V segment lost 4 bases and the J segment 2 bases; nucleotides outside the gene matches: 6. CDR1 and CDR2 from the germline V gene are LNHNV and YYDKDF (reference sequence). The CDR3 coding sequence is TGTGCCACCAGCATGGGACAGGTTGGTCAAGAGACCCAGTACTTC. Residues: CATSMGQVGQETQYF.

J is TRBJ2-3 and V is TRBV5-1; TRBD2 matches 7 bases. V lost 10 bases to trimming and J lost 0 bases; unmatched junction nucleotides: 8. Germline-derived CDR1 and CDR2 are SGHRS and YFSETQ. The CDR3 spans 14 residues. The CDR3 bases are TGCGCCGGCAAAAGTAGCGGGAGCACAGATACGCAGTATTTT. It encodes CAGKSSGSTDTQYF.

This clonotype has ten or more counts. The CDR3, as DNA: TGCAGTGCTAGGGAGGGCGTCTCACAAGAGACCCAGTACTTC. Protein: CSAREGVSQETQYF. The chain joins TRBV20-1 to TRBJ2-5, with D possibly matching TRBD2 (6 bases). CDR3 length: 14 amino acids. CDR1 and CDR2 (germline): DFQATT, SNEGSKA (reference sequence). Between the trimmed V and J ends, which lost 3 bases and 2 bases, there was a span of 13 bases.

The chain joins TRBV20-1 to TRBJ2-2; the D is unclear. Trimming took off 6 bases at V and 3 bases at J, with 8 bases between the two ends. CDR1 and CDR2 (germline): DFQATT, SNEGSKA (reference sequence). The CDR3 totals 12 residues. The CDR3 DNA follows: TGCAGTGCGGAGTCCCACACCGGGGAGCTGTTTTTT. This gives the protein CSAESHTGELFF.